This T cell receptor (beta chain) derives from a study of identical twins. The study, taken as a whole, reports: Models underestimated TCR alpha sharing (out-of-frame) in monozygotic twins. Less excess twin sharing appeared in beta out-of-frame sequences.

This clonotype was counted a few times. Its antigen is not known. MiXCR, applied by TCRdb to the 5' RACE reads, yields one record per CDR3 protein. The repertoire holds 1.5 million to 2 million distinct CDR3 sequences, with under 35% as singletons. Trimming removed 6 bases from V and 10 bases from J; junction bases left unmatched: 9. The length of the CDR3 is 14 residues. Germline-derived CDR1 and CDR2 are MNHEY and SVGAGI. Sequencing was carried out using cord blood. V usage is TRBV6-5 and J usage is TRBJ1-6; 7 bases align to TRBD1. The sequence was obtained from a newborn girl in good health. The CDR3 region is CASSSGQNLSPLHF. In nucleotides, the CDR3 is TGTGCCAGCAGCTCGGGACAGAACCTCTCACCCCTCCACTTT.